The 16 T cell receptor beta chains listed next were all sequenced from one sample in a study of blood T cell repertoires in COVID-19. Profiling relied on immunoSEQ multiplex PCR, and the TCRdb table lists in-frame clones only, not all of them. Here the sample spans about 290,000 clones, roughly 90% being singletons. The specimen sequenced was PBMCs or T cells enriched from blood (not recorded which). These receptors all stem from a woman aged 40-49 years who had recovered from COVID-19.

This sequence joins TRBV11-2 and TRBJ2-7; the D is unclear. This CDR3 has 14 residues. Between the trimmed V and J ends, which lost 1 base and 0 bases, there was a span of 7 bases. Germline-derived CDR1 and CDR2 are SGHAT and FQNNGV. Here the CDR3 reads CASSLGFSSYEQYF. In DNA form, the CDR3 reads TGTGCCAGCAGCTTAGGCTTCAGCTCCTACGAGCAGTACTTC.

This clone appeared a single time. The rearrangement links TRBV30 to TRBJ1-2; 9 nucleotides agree with TRBD1. With 6 bases clipped from V and 6 bases from J, the junction kept 5 bases outside the gene matches. The CDR3 sequence is 12 residues long. Looked up from germline, CDR1 is GTSNPN and CDR2 is SVGIG (reference sequence). In DNA, the CDR3 is TGTGCCTGTGACAGGGGGACAAATGGCTACACCTTC. This gives the protein CACDRGTNGYTF. Based on the CDR3 plus reference TRBV30 and TRBJ1-2, the full variable domain is SQTIHQWPATLVQPVGSPLSLECTVEGTSNPNLYWYRQAAGRGLQLLFYSVGIGQISSEVPQNLSASRPQDRQFILSSKKLLLSDSGFYLCACDRGTNGYTFGSGTRLTVV.

The CDR3 spells CASTPSSYNEQFF. Here the CDR3 DNA reads TGTGCCAGCACCCCCTCCTCCTACAATGAGCAGTTCTTC. V gene TRBV6-5 combines with J gene TRBJ2-1; D uncertain. The CDR3 covers 13 residues. CDR1 and CDR2 (germline): MNHEY, SVGAGI. The ends were cut back, 7 bases at V and 0 bases at J, with 7 bases in the middle.

This sequence joins TRBV7-9 and TRBJ2-7; 10 bases fit TRBD1. The CDR3 extends over 18 amino acids. CDR1 is SEHNR and CDR2 is FQNEAQ in the germline V gene (reference sequence). Trimming cost V 0 bases and J 2 bases; bases outside gene matches: 10. The CDR3 DNA reads as TGTGCCAGCAGCTTAGCACTTAGACCGGGACAGGGGACCTACGAGCAGTACTTC. Translating gives CASSLALRPGQGTYEQYF.

J is TRBJ1-1 and V is TRBV3-1 (or the pseudogene TRBV3-2), with TRBD1 matching 7 bases. Unmatched junction bases numbered 7, after V lost 2 bases and J lost 10 bases. Germline lookup yields CDR1 LGHDT and CDR2 YNNKEL (reference sequence). This CDR3 region has 13 residues. The CDR3 nucleotides read TGTGCCAGCAGCCAACCCAGGGGGTCGCGAGCTTTCTTT. The encoded protein is CASSQPRGSRAFF.

The chain links TRBV18 to TRBJ1-5, with TRBD1 as a possible D gene (6 bases). The CDR3 runs to 13 residues. V lost 4 bases and J lost 7, with 11 bases in between. Looked up from germline, CDR1 is KGHSH and CDR2 is LQKENI. The CDR3 bases are TGTGCCAGCTCACGTGAAGGGGGACAGCCCCAGCATTTT. Protein sequence: CASSREGGQPQHF.

The rearrangement links TRBV6-6 to TRBJ1-1; D is ambiguous. This CDR3 region has 11 residues. The germline V and J ends were trimmed by 6 bases and 8 bases, with 10 bases remaining between them. Germline V gives CDR1 MNHNY, CDR2 SVGAGI (reference sequence). CDR3 in amino acids: CASSHLAEAFF. The CDR3 DNA follows: TGTGCCAGCAGCCACCTAGCCGAAGCTTTCTTT.

V gene TRBV5-1 combines with J gene TRBJ2-5; 9 bases are a match to TRBD2. Germline CDR1 and CDR2: SGHRS and YFSETQ. The CDR3 has 16 amino acids. Losses at the gene ends were 4 bases for V and 6 bases for J; bases not matched to a gene: 13. Here the CDR3 DNA reads TGCGCCAGCAGCGCCTCCGGCGGGGGGGGTTGGAAGACCCAGTACTTC. Translating it yields CASSASGGGGWKTQYF.

The genes are TRBV5-1 and TRBJ2-1; the match to TRBD2 covers 11 bases. Losses at the gene ends were 1 base for V and 4 bases for J; bases not matched to a gene: 4. This CDR3 comprises 16 residues. Germline V lookup: CDR1 SGHRS, CDR2 YFSETQ. As DNA, the CDR3 is TGCGCCAGCAGCTTGACTAGCGGGAGTTTATACAATGAGCAGTTCTTC. It yields the protein CASSLTSGSLYNEQFF. Full variable domain (remainder filled in from reference TRBV5-1 and TRBJ2-1): KAGVTQTPRYLIKTRGQQVTLSCSPISGHRSVSWYQQTPGQGLQFLFEYFSETQRNKGNFPGRFSGRQFSNSRSEMNVSTLELGDSALYLCASSLTSGSLYNEQFFGPGTRLTVL.

This clone was counted once. V gene TRBV5-6 combines with J gene TRBJ2-5, with 7 positions matching TRBD2. CDR1 SGHDT and CDR2 YYEEEE come from the germline V gene. The CDR3 extends over 14 amino acids. With V trimmed by 4 bases and J by 3 bases, 6 bases remained unmatched. The chain's CDR3 is CASSPPSGEETQYF. In DNA, the CDR3 is TGTGCCAGCAGCCCTCCCAGCGGGGAAGAGACCCAGTACTTC.

The chain links TRBV2 to TRBJ2-6; 8 nucleotides line up with TRBD1. The junction had 6 bases not matched to a gene; V was cut back by 9 bases and J by 2 bases. The V gene's germline CDR1 is SNHLY and CDR2 FYNNEI. This CDR3 spans 15 amino acids. The CDR3 reads CARGTGAAGANVLTF. The CDR3 region has the DNA TGTGCCAGGGGGACAGGCGCTGCTGGGGCCAACGTCCTGACTTTC.

V and J are TRBV6-1 and TRBJ1-5; D is possibly TRBD1 (5 bases). Germline V gives CDR1 MNHNS, CDR2 SASEGT. V dropped 3 bases and J dropped 7 bases, with 16 bases sitting between them. There are 15 residues in the CDR3. The DNA of the CDR3 is TGTGCCAGCAGTGAGGGGGACGGACTAATACAGCCCCAGCATTTT. Translating it yields CASSEGDGLIQPQHF.

The chain combines TRBV18 with TRBJ1-2; TRBD1 agrees at 11 bases. Germline values: CDR1 KGHSH, CDR2 LQKENI. V was clipped by 2 bases and J by 6 bases; unmatched bases: 2. The CDR3 is 14 residues long. CDR3 DNA: TGTGCCAGCTCACCAGGACAGGGGGCCAATGGCTACACCTTC. As protein: CASSPGQGANGYTF.

The gene calls are TRBV4-2 and TRBJ2-7, with D possibly matching TRBD2 (6 bases). The CDR3 totals 15 residues. CDR1 and CDR2 (germline): LGHNA, YNFKEQ. The V end lost 1 base, the J end lost 5 bases, and 15 bases lay between the germline ends. The CDR3 spells CASSQASSRLDEQYF. The CDR3 coding sequence is TGTGCCAGCAGCCAAGCATCTAGTAGACTAGACGAGCAGTACTTC.

The CDR3 protein is CASSSNQGLGGYTF. The CDR3 DNA reads TGTGCCAGCAGCTCAAATCAGGGATTAGGTGGCTACACCTTC. V usage is TRBV7-3 and J usage is TRBJ1-2; maybe TRBD1 (5 bases). The V gene's germline CDR1 is SGHTA and CDR2 FQGTGA. This CDR3 comprises 14 residues. Between the trimmed V and J ends, which lost 4 bases and 7 bases, there was a span of 16 bases.

This clone was counted a single time. The chain joins TRBV12-3 or TRBV12-4 to TRBJ2-2; possibly TRBD2 for D (5 bases). CDR3 size: 13 residues. The V end lost 11 bases, the J end lost 0 bases, and 10 bases lay between the germline ends. The CDR3 bases are TGTGCCGCGGGTCGATCGAACACCGGGGAGCTGTTTTTT. This translates into CAAGRSNTGELFF.